These 19 T cell receptor beta chains came from one sample sequenced in a study of T cell changes during pregnancy in multiple sclerosis. Clones were sequenced by immunoSEQ multiplex PCR, and TCRdb holds only the in-frame ones, with some missing. This sample yields some 20,000 clones, of which more than 75% are seen a single time; roughly 1.3% belongs to the top ten. Sequenced here: CD4+ T cells from peripheral blood mononuclear cells, sampled in the first trimester of pregnancy. These receptors all come from a female donor in good health, enrolled as a control in a pregnancy study.

V is TRBV4-3 and J is TRBJ2-3; TRBD1 matches at 11 bases. Germline V gives CDR1 LGHNA, CDR2 YSLEER. J gave up 2 bases and V 0 bases, and 7 bases lay outside the gene matches. CDR3 size: 18 residues. CDR3 region: CASSQEYGTGGFTDTQYF. The CDR3 DNA sequence: TGCGCCAGCAGCCAAGAATATGGGACAGGGGGATTCACAGATACGCAGTATTTT.

V and J are TRBV29-1 and TRBJ1-4; TRBD1 agrees at 7 bases. Per germline, CDR1 SQVTM and CDR2 ANQGSEA. The CDR3 covers 13 residues. The junction had 7 bases not matched to a gene; V was cut back by 7 bases and J by 5 bases. The DNA of the CDR3 is TGCAGCGCAAGACAGGGTGGGAATGAAAAACTGTTTTTT. Its translation: CSARQGGNEKLFF.

The chain has TRBV19 and TRBJ2-5, with TRBD2 matching 9 bases. In germline, CDR1 is LNHDA, CDR2 SQIVND (reference sequence). With V trimmed by 1 base and J by 1 base, 7 bases remained unmatched. This CDR3 has 17 residues. In DNA, the CDR3 is TGTGCCAGTAGTATAGGTGGAGCGGGGGGCCCCCAAGAGACCCAGTACTTC. Translating it yields CASSIGGAGGPQETQYF.

This chain joins TRBV5-4 and TRBJ1-2; the D gene is possibly TRBD1 (6 bases). Germline V gene data show CDR1 as SGHNT and CDR2 as YYREEE (reference sequence). The CDR3 has 11 amino acids. V was cut by 4 bases and J by 9 bases, with 10 bases left in between. CDR3 amino acids: CASSRQESYTF. The CDR3 DNA is TGTGCCAGCAGCCGACAGGAGAGCTACACCTTC.

The V call is TRBV18, the J call TRBJ1-1; possible D gene TRBD1, 6 bases. V was cut by 8 bases and J by 1 base, with 17 bases left in between. CDR3 size: 15 residues. The germline gives CDR1 KGHSH, CDR2 LQKENI. DNA of the CDR3: TGTGCCAGCCAACCGGACAGCTCTAGGAACACTGAAGCTTTCTTT. Protein sequence: CASQPDSSRNTEAFF. Full variable domain (outside the CDR3, taken from reference TRBV18 and TRBJ1-1): NAGVMQNPRHLVRRRGQEARLRCSPMKGHSHVYWYRQLPEEGLKFMVYLQKENIIDESGMPKERFSAEFPKEGPSILRIQQVVRGDSAAYFCASQPDSSRNTEAFFGQGTRLTVV.

The chain links TRBV25-1 to TRBJ2-7, with D possibly being TRBD2 (6 bases). CDR1 MGHDK and CDR2 SYGVNS come from the germline V gene. The length of the CDR3 is 15 residues. The V end lost 7 bases, the J end lost 0 bases, and 16 bases lay between the germline ends. The CDR3 DNA is TGTGCCAGCACTCTGTCGGGAGTGAGCTCCTACGAGCAGTACTTC. Amino acid sequence: CASTLSGVSSYEQYF.

V is TRBV9 and J is TRBJ1-5; weak D call: TRBD1 (5 bases). The CDR3 is 14 amino acids. The V and J ends lost 6 bases and 0 bases respectively, with 10 bases between them. In germline, CDR1 is SGDLS, CDR2 YYNGEE. The CDR3 here is CASNQGYSNQPQHF. In nucleotides, the CDR3 is TGTGCCAGCAACCAGGGTTATAGCAATCAGCCCCAGCATTTT.

The chain links TRBV5-5 to TRBJ2-3; 9 bases match TRBD1. The CDR3 extends over 14 amino acids. Germline V CDR1 and CDR2: SGHKS, YYEKEE (reference sequence). V lost 7 bases to trimming and J lost 3 bases; unmatched junction nucleotides: 6. CDR3 DNA: TGTGCCAGCTCCCGACAGGGGGAGACAGATACGCAGTATTTT. The encoded protein is CASSRQGETDTQYF.

The chain couples TRBV5-1 to TRBJ2-2; D is perhaps TRBD1 (6 bases). The CDR3 is 16 amino acids. V lost 4 bases, J lost 4 bases, and 17 bases lay in between. Germline CDR1 SGHRS, CDR2 YFSETQ. The DNA of the CDR3 is TGCGCCAGCAGCGCCGGGGCAGGGGTGACCACCGGGGAGCTGTTTTTT. This gives the protein CASSAGAGVTTGELFF.

The chain links TRBV15 to TRBJ2-2; 10 nucleotides line up with TRBD2. Per germline, CDR1 LNHNV and CDR2 YYDKDF (reference sequence). CDR3 length equals 15 residues. V trimming: 4 bases; J trimming: 2 bases; junction bases outside the gene matches: 1. CDR3 nucleotide sequence: TGTGCCACCAGCATAGCGGGAGGAAACACCGGGGAGCTGTTTTTT. The encoded protein is CATSIAGGNTGELFF.

The chain is built from TRBV7-2 and TRBJ2-7; 14 nucleotides match TRBD2. V dropped 2 bases and J dropped 2; count of bases not matched to a gene: 8. From germline, CDR1 is SGHTA and CDR2 FQGNSA. The CDR3 runs to 18 residues. The CDR3 spells CASSLFAGTSGSTYEQYF. In DNA form, the CDR3 reads TGTGCCAGCAGCTTATTCGCTGGGACTAGCGGGAGTACCTACGAGCAGTACTTC.

The count of this clone is one. This sequence joins TRBV7-2 and TRBJ2-7; tentatively, D is TRBD2 (6 bases). The CDR3 runs 13 residues. In germline, CDR1 is SGHTA, CDR2 FQGNSA. The V and J ends lost 0 bases and 7 bases respectively, with 10 bases between them. DNA of the CDR3: TGTGCCAGCAGCTTAGCAGCGGCGGGGGAGCAGTACTTC. This encodes CASSLAAAGEQYF.

This rearrangement joins TRBV9 to TRBJ2-3; weak D call: TRBD1 (7 bases). CDR1 SGDLS and CDR2 YYNGEE come from the germline V gene. The V gene lost 3 bases and the J gene lost 2 bases, with 10 bases spanning the gap. The CDR3 runs to 14 residues. CDR3 loop: CASSARGDTDTQYF. The CDR3 DNA reads as TGTGCCAGCAGCGCCAGGGGGGACACAGATACGCAGTATTTT.

V and J are TRBV15 and TRBJ2-3; 15 bases agree with TRBD2. CDR3 size: 17 residues. Germline CDR1 reads LNHNV; CDR2 reads YYDKDF (reference sequence). V shed 3 bases, J shed 5 bases, and the junction held 6 bases outside the gene matches. DNA for the CDR3: TGTGCCACCAGCAGTGGACTAGCGGGAGGGTGGGGAGATACGCAGTATTTT. Its translation: CATSSGLAGGWGDTQYF.

V usage is TRBV18 and J usage is TRBJ1-3; a weak D match, TRBD1 (6 bases). With 3 bases removed from V and 2 bases from J, the gap between germline ends came to 8 bases. Germline-derived CDR1 and CDR2 are KGHSH and LQKENI. The length of the CDR3 is 14 residues. The CDR3 coding sequence is TGTGCCAGCTCACCTGGGGGCACTGGAAACACCATATATTTT. Translation gives CASSPGGTGNTIYF.

CDR3 protein: CASGPGQTDTQYF. In DNA, the CDR3 is TGTGCTAGTGGTCCGGGACAGACAGATACGCAGTATTTT. The rearrangement joins TRBV12-5 to TRBJ2-3, with 7 bases that match TRBD1. The CDR3 length is 13 residues. Germline CDR1 and CDR2: LGHNT and FRNRAP. V shed 5 bases and J 3 bases; nucleotides not matched to a gene: 2.

This clone was detected a few times. The rearrangement uses TRBV11-2 and TRBJ2-1; D is perhaps TRBD1 (6 bases). The CDR3 is made up of 15 amino acids. V lost 2 bases, J lost 2 bases, and 10 bases lay in between. CDR1 and CDR2 (germline): SGHAT, FQNNGV. The CDR3 DNA reads TGTGCCAGCAGCTTAAGCCAGGGGCCCTACAATGAGCAGTTCTTC. It is translated as CASSLSQGPYNEQFF.

The J gene is TRBJ1-4, the V gene TRBV5-4; D is perhaps TRBD1 (6 bases). Germline lookup yields CDR1 SGHNT and CDR2 YYREEE (reference sequence). This CDR3 has 15 amino acids. Trimming removed 4 bases from V and 7 bases from J, with 17 bases in between. In DNA, the CDR3 is TGTGCCAGCAGCGCTGAGGGGGGGTCGGGTGAAAAACTGTTTTTT. This sequence encodes CASSAEGGSGEKLFF.

The chain combines TRBV6-7 with TRBJ2-7, with D unclear. TRBV6-7 falls under the ORF class, with uncertain function. There are 15 residues in the CDR3. The ends were cut back, 2 bases at V and 5 bases at J, with 16 bases in the middle. The CDR3 here is CASSYPRLVVDEQYF. In DNA form, the CDR3 reads TGTGCCAGCAGTTACCCGCGACTCGTAGTGGACGAGCAGTACTTC.